The clone carrying this T cell receptor beta chain appeared many times. Its antigen is still unknown. TCRdb called the reads again in MiXCR, with one record for every CDR3 protein. Seen here are 500,000 or so distinct CDR3 sequences, 16% observed once, and the top ten hold roughly a quarter. This sample is drawn from a study of T cell repertoires in cytomegalovirus infection. Study overall: Public TCR beta signature analysis indicated the presence of both CMV infection and matching HLA type. Overall study findings and caveats: HLA-C-restricted CMV clonotypes gave the most frequent clonotype in two of eight donors. Cumulative public TCR beta family frequency identified CMV carriers with the relevant HLA.

This CDR3 spans 13 amino acids. CDR1 and CDR2 from the germline V gene are SGHTA and FQGNSA. V shed 4 bases and J shed 3 bases, with 7 bases lying between them. The receptor was derived from a human donor in good health (CMV status not recorded). Some clones in this sample may be carry-over from other donors' samples. V gene TRBV7-2 combines with J gene TRBJ2-1; a weak D match, TRBD1 (6 bases). Input material: CD8+ T cells from PBMCs. CDR3 DNA sequence: TGTGCCAGCAGCTCACAGGGCTACAATGAGCAGTTCTTC. Encoded protein: CASSSQGYNEQFF.